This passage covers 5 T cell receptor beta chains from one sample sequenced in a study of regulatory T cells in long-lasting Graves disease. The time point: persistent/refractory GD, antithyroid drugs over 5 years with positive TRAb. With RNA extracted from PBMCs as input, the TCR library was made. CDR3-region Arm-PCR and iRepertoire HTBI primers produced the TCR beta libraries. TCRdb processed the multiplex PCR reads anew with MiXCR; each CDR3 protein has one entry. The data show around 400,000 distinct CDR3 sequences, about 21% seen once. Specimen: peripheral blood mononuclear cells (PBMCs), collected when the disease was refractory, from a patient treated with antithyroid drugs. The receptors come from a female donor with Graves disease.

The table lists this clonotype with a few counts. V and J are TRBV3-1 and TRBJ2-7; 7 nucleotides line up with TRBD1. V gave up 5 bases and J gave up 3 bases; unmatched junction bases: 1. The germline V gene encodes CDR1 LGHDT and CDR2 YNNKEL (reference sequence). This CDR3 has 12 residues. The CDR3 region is CASSNRGYEQYF. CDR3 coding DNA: TGTGCCAGCAGCAACAGGGGCTACGAGCAGTACTTC.

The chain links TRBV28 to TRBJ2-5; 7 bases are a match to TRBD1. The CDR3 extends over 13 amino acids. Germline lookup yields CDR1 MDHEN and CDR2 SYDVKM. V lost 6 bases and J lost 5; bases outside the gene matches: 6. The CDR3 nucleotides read TGTGCCAGCAGAGAGGGGGCCGGGGAGACCCAGTACTTC. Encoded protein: CASREGAGETQYF.

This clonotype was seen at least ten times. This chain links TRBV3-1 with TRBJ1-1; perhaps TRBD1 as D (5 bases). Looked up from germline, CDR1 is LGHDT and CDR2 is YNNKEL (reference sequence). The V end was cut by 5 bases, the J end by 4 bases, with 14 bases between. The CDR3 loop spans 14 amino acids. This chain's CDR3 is CASSSRSGGTEAFF. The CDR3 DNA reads TGTGCCAGCAGCTCTAGATCGGGGGGCACTGAAGCTTTCTTT.

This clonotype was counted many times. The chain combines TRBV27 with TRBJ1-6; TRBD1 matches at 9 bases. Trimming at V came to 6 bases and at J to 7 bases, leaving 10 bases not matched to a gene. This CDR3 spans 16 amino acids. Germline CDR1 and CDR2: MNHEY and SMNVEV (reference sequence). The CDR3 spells CASRTTGGSVNSPLHF. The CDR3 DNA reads TGTGCCAGCAGAACGACAGGGGGAAGTGTAAATTCACCCCTCCACTTT.

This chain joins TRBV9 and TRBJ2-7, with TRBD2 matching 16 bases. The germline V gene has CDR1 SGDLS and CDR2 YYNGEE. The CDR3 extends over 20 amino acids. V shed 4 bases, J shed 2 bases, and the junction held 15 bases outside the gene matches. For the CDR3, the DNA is TGTGCCAGCAGCCCTCAAGTTGGGGGACTAGCGGGAGGGCCCCCCTACGAGCAGTACTTC. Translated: CASSPQVGGLAGGPPYEQYF.